The clone carrying this T cell receptor (beta chain) was observed a handful of times. The target antigen is unknown. One entry per CDR3 protein results from TCRdb running MiXCR on the RT-PCR reads. This sample yields 650,000 to 850,000 distinct CDR3 sequences, of which roughly 13% are seen a single time; 6.5% to 8.5% belongs to the top ten. This sample was taken from a study of response to subunit inactivated influenza vaccine. Study-level points and caveats: A suggestion made by the authors is that each seasonal influenza vaccination recruits few new T cells.

Germline CDR1 is LGHNA and CDR2 is YSLEER. The CDR3 is 16 residues long. The V end was cut by 0 bases, the J end by 2 bases, with 8 bases between. The source material was PBMCs from blood, sampled 14 to 15 days before vaccination. This sequence originates from a man in his fifties or sixties who received an inactivated influenza vaccine. The chain combines TRBV4-3 with TRBJ2-6; D call uncertain. As DNA, the CDR3 is TGCGCCAGCAGCCAAGATATTTCCCCTGGGGCCAACGTCCTGACTTTC. It yields the protein CASSQDISPGANVLTF.